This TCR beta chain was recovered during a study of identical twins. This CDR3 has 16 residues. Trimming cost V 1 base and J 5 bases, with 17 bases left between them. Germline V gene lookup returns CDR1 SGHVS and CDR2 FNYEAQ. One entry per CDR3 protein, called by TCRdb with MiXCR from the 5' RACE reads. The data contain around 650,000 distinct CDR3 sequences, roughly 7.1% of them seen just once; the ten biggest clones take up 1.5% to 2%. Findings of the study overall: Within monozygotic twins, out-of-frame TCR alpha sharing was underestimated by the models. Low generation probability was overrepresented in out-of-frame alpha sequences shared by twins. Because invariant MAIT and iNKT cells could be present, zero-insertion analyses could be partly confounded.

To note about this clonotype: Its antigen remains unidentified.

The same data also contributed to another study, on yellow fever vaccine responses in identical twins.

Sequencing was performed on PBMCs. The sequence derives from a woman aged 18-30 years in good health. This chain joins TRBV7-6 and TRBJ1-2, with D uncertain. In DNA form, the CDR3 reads TGTGCCAGCAGCTTAGGGCTCGGCCCCTCGGGATATGGCTACACCTTC. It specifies CASSLGLGPSGYGYTF.